One and the same sample provided the 19 T cell receptor beta chains below, sequenced in a study of cytomegalovirus exposure and HLA in healthy donors. Both 60 Vbeta primers and 13 Jbeta primers went into the PCR. This table comes from immunoSEQ multiplex PCR, and its TCRdb copy is limited to in-frame clones, with some not included. The sample consists of about 160,000 clones, roughly three quarters of them appearing once. Source material: PBMCs. All receptors come from a man younger than 35 in good health and CMV-seropositive.

V gene TRBV28 combines with J gene TRBJ1-5; D possibly corresponds to TRBD1 (6 bases). Germline lookup yields CDR1 MDHEN and CDR2 SYDVKM. V shed 7 bases and J shed 0 bases, with 13 bases lying between them. The CDR3 has 15 amino acids. The CDR3 nucleotides are TGTGCCAGCATTTTCAGGGGATATAGCAATCAGCCCCAGCATTTT. It codes for CASIFRGYSNQPQHF.

The chain links TRBV28 to TRBJ2-2; D remains unclear. Per germline, CDR1 MDHEN and CDR2 SYDVKM. The CDR3 contains 17 residues. V lost 5 bases and J 6 bases, leaving 22 bases between the germline ends. CDR3 coding DNA: TGTGCCAGCAGTACCCCATCTTTGGCAGGCCCAGCCGGGGAGCTGTTTTTT. Its translation: CASSTPSLAGPAGELFF.

The chain joins TRBV4-1 to TRBJ1-6, with D tentatively TRBD1 (6 bases). Trimming shortened V by 2 bases and J by 7 bases, and 12 bases separated the two germline ends. Germline V gene sequence: CDR1 MGHRA, CDR2 YSYEKL. The CDR3 totals 15 residues. The CDR3 DNA follows: TGCGCCAGCAGCCAAAAAGGACAGACAAATTCACCCCTCCACTTT. It is translated as CASSQKGQTNSPLHF.

This clone appeared a single time. This chain connects TRBV4-2 to TRBJ1-1; 12 nucleotides line up with TRBD1. This CDR3 contains 16 residues. From germline, CDR1 is LGHNA and CDR2 YNFKEQ. With 5 bases clipped from V and 1 base from J, the junction kept 5 bases outside the gene matches. The DNA for the CDR3 is TGTGCCAGCAGCGCCGGGACAGGGGGCGGGAACACTGAAGCTTTCTTT. It translates to CASSAGTGGGNTEAFF.

The chain couples TRBV27 to TRBJ2-3; maybe TRBD2 (6 bases). Germline V lookup: CDR1 MNHEY, CDR2 SMNVEV (reference sequence). The CDR3 is 12 amino acids. V lost 10 bases and J 5 bases, leaving 13 bases between the germline ends. Here the CDR3 reads CATWQGGDTQYF. CDR3 bases: TGTGCCACCTGGCAGGGAGGAGATACGCAGTATTTT.

To note about this clone: A single base separates this from a much larger clone, so it may be a read error. This chain uses TRBV6-1 with TRBJ2-6, with a tentative D call TRBD1 (5 bases). The CDR3 covers 15 residues. Germline lookup yields CDR1 MNHNS and CDR2 SASEGT. This CDR3 is CASSEARSGANGLTF. The CDR3 coding sequence is TGTGCCAGCAGTGAAGCCCGCTCTGGGGCCAACGGCCTGACTTTC.

The V and J genes are TRBV5-1 and TRBJ2-7, with D maybe TRBD1 (5 bases). Germline V CDR1 and CDR2: SGHRS, YFSETQ. The CDR3 is made up of 13 amino acids. V lost 2 bases and J 6 bases, leaving 12 bases between the germline ends. CDR3 protein: CASSLGRTTEQYF. CDR3 in DNA: TGCGCCAGCAGCTTAGGGCGGACAACCGAGCAGTACTTC.

The chain combines TRBV11-2 with TRBJ2-5; TRBD2 is a possible D gene (6 bases). There are 15 residues in the CDR3. V lost 3 bases, J lost 4 bases, and 15 bases lay in between. Germline V gene sequence: CDR1 SGHAT, CDR2 FQNNGV. This CDR3 is CASSFGGELGETQYF. CDR3 coding DNA: TGTGCCAGCAGCTTCGGCGGGGAGTTAGGAGAGACCCAGTACTTC.

J is TRBJ2-7 and V is TRBV10-3; TRBD2 might be the D (5 bases). Germline V lookup: CDR1 ENHRY, CDR2 SYGVKD. This CDR3 spans 14 amino acids. V dropped 0 bases and J dropped 6 bases, with 12 bases sitting between them. The CDR3 DNA reads TGTGCCATCAGTGAGTCGAGGGCCCCCCTCGAGCAGTACTTC. It specifies CAISESRAPLEQYF.

Details on this clone: A junction boundary mismatches the germline segment, possibly from a read error. This chain uses TRBV5-1 with TRBJ2-6; D might be TRBD1 (5 bases). CDR1 is SGHRS, CDR2 YFSETQ, per germline. The CDR3 runs 15 residues. CDR3 sequence (DNA): TGCGCCAGCAGCTTGGGTACTTCTGGGGCCAACGGCCTGACTTTC. As protein: CASSLGTSGANGLTF.

V usage is TRBV2 and J usage is TRBJ2-5; D is uncertain. Trimming took 6 bases from V and 0 from J, leaving 5 bases between them. This CDR3 has 12 residues. Germline CDR1 reads SNHLY; CDR2 reads FYNNEI. The CDR3 sequence is CASRQNQETQYF. The CDR3 coding sequence is TGTGCCAGCAGACAGAACCAAGAGACCCAGTACTTC.

In DNA, the CDR3 is TGTGCCAGCAGTGAATGGCGGGGGAACTATGGCTACACCTTC. It translates to CASSEWRGNYGYTF. The chain carries TRBV25-1 and TRBJ1-2, with a weak D call TRBD1 (5 bases). The germline gives CDR1 MGHDK, CDR2 SYGVNS. V was pared by 1 base and J by 2 bases, with 8 bases between. This CDR3 has 14 amino acids.

This clone has only one observation. The chain carries TRBV19 and TRBJ1-5; 7 bases align to TRBD1. The CDR3 runs to 16 residues. Unmatched junction bases numbered 6, after V lost 4 bases and J lost 0 bases. The germline V gene has CDR1 LNHDA and CDR2 SQIVND (reference sequence). CDR3 bases: TGTGCCAGTAGTAGGGACAGCACTTATAGCAATCAGCCCCAGCATTTT. This sequence encodes CASSRDSTYSNQPQHF.

Turning to this clone: Given a far larger clone just one base away, this is likely a sequencing read error. The gene calls are TRBV2 and TRBJ1-6; D not certain. This CDR3 comprises 14 residues. V was shortened by 6 bases and J by 3 bases, with 9 bases between the two germline ends. Looked up from germline, CDR1 is SNHLY and CDR2 is FYNNEI. CDR3 DNA sequence: TGTGCCAGCAGGGATCGGGGCTATAATTCACCCCTCCACTTT. Residues: CASRDRGYNSPLHF.

The V call is TRBV30, the J call TRBJ2-4, with TRBD2 as a possible D gene (6 bases). Germline assignment: CDR1 GTSNPN and CDR2 SVGIG (reference sequence). V was shortened by 2 bases and J by 6 bases, with 14 bases between the two germline ends. CDR3 length equals 14 residues. Here the CDR3 reads CAWSTPGVLNIQYF. The CDR3 coding sequence is TGTGCCTGGAGTACCCCGGGGGTACTAAACATTCAGTACTTC.

J is TRBJ2-1 and V is TRBV7-9, with TRBD1 matching 9 bases. In germline, CDR1 is SEHNR, CDR2 FQNEAQ (reference sequence). V shed 5 bases and J 1 base; nucleotides not matched to a gene: 12. The CDR3 has 18 residues. CDR3 loop: CASSRTGASTRSYNEQFF. The CDR3 coding sequence is TGTGCCAGCAGCCGGACAGGGGCCTCCACCCGGTCCTACAATGAGCAGTTCTTC.

The chain combines TRBV5-1 with TRBJ2-5; D may be TRBD2 (5 bases). Trimming shortened V by 0 bases and J by 5 bases, and 14 bases separated the two germline ends. CDR1 is SGHRS, CDR2 YFSETQ, per germline. The CDR3 covers 15 residues. The CDR3 DNA reads TGCGCCAGCAGCTTGGCACCGGGATTCGGTGAGACCCAGTACTTC. Translation: CASSLAPGFGETQYF.

The genes are TRBV27 and TRBJ1-6; D not resolved. CDR3 length: 18 amino acids. V was trimmed by 2 bases and J by 0 bases, leaving 14 bases between them. CDR1 is MNHEY and CDR2 is SMNVEV in the germline V gene (reference sequence). CDR3 nucleotides: TGTGCCAGCAGTTTAGAGCCCCCGGGTCGCTCCTATAATTCACCCCTCCACTTT. Translation: CASSLEPPGRSYNSPLHF.

This chain uses TRBV7-6 with TRBJ2-7; 16 positions match TRBD2. CDR1 is SGHVS, CDR2 FNYEAQ, per germline. With 3 bases clipped from V and 6 bases from J, the junction kept 5 bases outside the gene matches. This CDR3 is built from 16 residues. The CDR3 spells CASSFRGLAGGGEQYF. In DNA form, the CDR3 reads TGTGCCAGCAGCTTTCGGGGACTAGCGGGAGGGGGCGAGCAGTACTTC. The complete variable domain, with remaining parts taken from reference TRBV7-6 and TRBJ2-7, reads GAGVSQSPRYKVTKRGQDVALRCDPISGHVSLYWYRQALGQGPEFLTYFNYEAQQDKSGLPNDRFSAERPEGSISTLTIQRTEQRDSAMYRCASSFRGLAGGGEQYFGPGTRLTVT.